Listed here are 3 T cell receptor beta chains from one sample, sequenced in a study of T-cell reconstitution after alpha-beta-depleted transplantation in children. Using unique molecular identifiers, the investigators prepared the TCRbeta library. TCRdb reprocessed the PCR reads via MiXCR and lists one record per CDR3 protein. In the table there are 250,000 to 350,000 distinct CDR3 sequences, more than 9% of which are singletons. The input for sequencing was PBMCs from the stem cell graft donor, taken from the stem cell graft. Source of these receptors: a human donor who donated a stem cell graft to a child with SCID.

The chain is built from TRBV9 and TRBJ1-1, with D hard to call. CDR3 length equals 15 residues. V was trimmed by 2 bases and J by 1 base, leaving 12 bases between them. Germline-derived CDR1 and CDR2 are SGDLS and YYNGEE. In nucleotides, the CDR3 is TGTGCCAGCAGCGTTTTAGGACTACCGAACACTGAAGCTTTCTTT. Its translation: CASSVLGLPNTEAFF.

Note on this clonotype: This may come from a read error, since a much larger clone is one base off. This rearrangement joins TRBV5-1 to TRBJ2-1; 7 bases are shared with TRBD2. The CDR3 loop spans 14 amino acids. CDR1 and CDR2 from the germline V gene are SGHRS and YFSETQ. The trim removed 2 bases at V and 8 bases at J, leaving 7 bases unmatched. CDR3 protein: CASSFEPGRDEQFF. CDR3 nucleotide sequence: TGCGCCAGCAGCTTTGAACCAGGGAGGGATGAGCAGTTCTTC.

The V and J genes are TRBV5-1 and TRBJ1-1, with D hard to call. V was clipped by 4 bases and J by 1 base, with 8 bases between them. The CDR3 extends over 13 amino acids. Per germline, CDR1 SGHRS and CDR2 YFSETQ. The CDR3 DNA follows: TGCGCCAGCAGCCCGACACAGAACACTGAAGCTTTCTTT. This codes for CASSPTQNTEAFF. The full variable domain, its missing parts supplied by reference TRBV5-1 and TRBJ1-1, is KAGVTQTPRYLIKTRGQQVTLSCSPISGHRSVSWYQQTPGQGLQFLFEYFSETQRNKGNFPGRFSGRQFSNSRSEMNVSTLELGDSALYLCASSPTQNTEAFFGQGTRLTVV.